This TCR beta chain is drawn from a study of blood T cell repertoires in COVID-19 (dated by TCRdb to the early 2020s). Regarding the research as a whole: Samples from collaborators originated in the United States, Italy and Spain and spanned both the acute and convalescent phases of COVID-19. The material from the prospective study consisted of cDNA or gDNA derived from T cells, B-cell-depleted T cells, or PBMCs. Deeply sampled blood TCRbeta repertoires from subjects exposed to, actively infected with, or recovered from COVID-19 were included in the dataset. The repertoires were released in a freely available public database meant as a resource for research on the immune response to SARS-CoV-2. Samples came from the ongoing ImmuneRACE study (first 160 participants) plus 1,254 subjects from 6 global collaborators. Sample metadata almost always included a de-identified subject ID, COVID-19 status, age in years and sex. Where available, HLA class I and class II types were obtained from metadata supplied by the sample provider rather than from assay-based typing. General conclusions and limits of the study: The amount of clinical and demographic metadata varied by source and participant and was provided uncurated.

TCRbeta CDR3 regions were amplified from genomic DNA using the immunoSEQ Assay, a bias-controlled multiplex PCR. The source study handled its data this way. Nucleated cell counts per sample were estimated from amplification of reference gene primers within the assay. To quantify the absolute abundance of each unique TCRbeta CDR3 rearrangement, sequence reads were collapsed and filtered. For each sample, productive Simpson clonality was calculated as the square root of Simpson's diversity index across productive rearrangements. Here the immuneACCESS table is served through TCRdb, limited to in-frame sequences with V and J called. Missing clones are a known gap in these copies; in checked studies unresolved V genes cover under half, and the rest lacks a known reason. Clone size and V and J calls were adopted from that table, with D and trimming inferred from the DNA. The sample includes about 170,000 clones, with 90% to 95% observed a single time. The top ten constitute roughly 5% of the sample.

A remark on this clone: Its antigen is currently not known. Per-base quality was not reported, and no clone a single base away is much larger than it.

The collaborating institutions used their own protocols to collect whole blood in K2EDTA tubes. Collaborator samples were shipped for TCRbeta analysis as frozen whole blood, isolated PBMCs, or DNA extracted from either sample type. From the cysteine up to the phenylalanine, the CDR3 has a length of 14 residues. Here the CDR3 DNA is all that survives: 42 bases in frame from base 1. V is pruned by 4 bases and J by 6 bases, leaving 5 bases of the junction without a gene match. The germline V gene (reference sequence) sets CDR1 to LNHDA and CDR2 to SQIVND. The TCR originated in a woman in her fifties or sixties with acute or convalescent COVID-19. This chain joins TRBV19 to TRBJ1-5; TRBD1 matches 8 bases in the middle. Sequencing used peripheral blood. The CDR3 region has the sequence CASSNDRGAQPQHF. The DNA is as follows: TGTGCCAGTAGTAACGACAGGGGTGCTCAGCCCCAGCATTTT.